The TCR beta chain described here comes from a study of blood T cells in healthy people across ages. Regarding the study as a whole: Among long-lived donors, naive CD4+ cells were more numerous and diversity higher than in aged donors.

In this sample, this clonotype turned up a few times. Its antigen remains unknown. The authors ran a second PCR of about 6 to 11 cycles using a sample-barcoded 5' primer and a J-beta primer mix. Using its own MiXCR run on the 5' RACE reads, TCRdb lists one record per CDR3 protein. The sample carries about 810,000 distinct CDR3 sequences, about 37% recorded once. Germline lookup yields CDR1 LGHNA and CDR2 YNFKEQ. The CDR3 has 15 residues. The V end was cut by 3 bases, the J end by 2 bases, with 13 bases between. The chain uses TRBV4-2 and TRBJ1-1; possibly TRBD1 for D (5 bases). Input material: blood. The clonotype comes from a man in his late teens or twenties in good health. CDR3 protein: CASSHSSGANTEAFF. In nucleotides, the CDR3 is TGTGCCAGCAGCCATTCATCCGGGGCCAACACTGAAGCTTTCTTT.